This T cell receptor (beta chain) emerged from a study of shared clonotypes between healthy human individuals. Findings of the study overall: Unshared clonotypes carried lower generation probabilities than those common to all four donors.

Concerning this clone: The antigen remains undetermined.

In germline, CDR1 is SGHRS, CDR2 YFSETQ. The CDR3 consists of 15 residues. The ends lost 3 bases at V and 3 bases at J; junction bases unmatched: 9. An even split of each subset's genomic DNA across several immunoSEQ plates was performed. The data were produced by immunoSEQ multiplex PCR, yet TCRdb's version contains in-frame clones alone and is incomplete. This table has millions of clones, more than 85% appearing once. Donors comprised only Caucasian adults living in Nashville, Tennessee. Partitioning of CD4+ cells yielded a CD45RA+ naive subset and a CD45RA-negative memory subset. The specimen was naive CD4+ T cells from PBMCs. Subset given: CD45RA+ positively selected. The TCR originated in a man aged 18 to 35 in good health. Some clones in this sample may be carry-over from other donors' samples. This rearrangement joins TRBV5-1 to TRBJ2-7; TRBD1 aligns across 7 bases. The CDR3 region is CASSSERTGFYEQYF. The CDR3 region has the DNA TGCGCCAGCAGCTCGGAACGGACAGGTTTCTACGAGCAGTACTTC.